Each of the 7 T cell receptor beta chains below was sequenced from the same sample in a study of vaccination and CD4 T cells after COVID-19 (dated by TCRdb to between 2021 and 2023). The receptor library was made with PCR. The sample was run on an Illumina iSeq 100. At the Johns Hopkins FTIC core, DNA from the cultured CD4+ T cells underwent TCR sequencing with the Oncomine TCR Beta short-read assay. Using fastp at Q25 and MiXCR, TCRdb reprocessed the public reads and kept productive beta chains. One record per CDR3 amino acid sequence lists the most common genes and DNA. In this sample the table shows roughly 9,800 distinct CDR3 sequences, around 25% of which occur a single time. Jointly, the top ten make up roughly 24% of the sample. Sample treatment or condition, as interpreted from the label and publication: roughly ten-day PBMC culture with coronavirus spike peptide pools or control peptides (ViraFEST assay).

What these receptors recognize is not known. The sample consisted of CD4+ T cells from blood, cultured in vitro, taken before SARS-CoV-2 vaccination. All receptors come from a human donor who received a COVID-19 vaccine.

In its sample, this clonotype was seen a few times. V and J are TRBV6-5 and TRBJ2-2, with 8 bases lining up with TRBD2. Germline loops: CDR1 MNHEY, CDR2 SVGAGI. This CDR3 region has 16 residues. The trim removed 0 bases at V and 5 bases at J, leaving 5 bases unmatched. The CDR3 nucleotides read TGTGCCAGCAGTTACTCTGGCGGGGGGTCTACCGGGGAGCTGTTTTTT. Translated, it gives CASSYSGGGSTGELFF.

This clonotype has a handful of counts. The chain links TRBV11-3 to TRBJ1-6, with TRBD1 matching over 7 bases. The length of the CDR3 is 16 residues. V lost 5 bases and J lost 9; bases outside the gene matches: 13. Germline V gene sequence: CDR1 SGHNT, CDR2 YENEEA. The CDR3 loop is CASSRRTGARGSPLHF. Here the CDR3 DNA reads TGTGCCAGCAGCCGGAGAACAGGGGCCCGGGGTTCACCCCTCCACTTT.

J is TRBJ2-5 and V is TRBV2, with D possibly matching TRBD2 (5 bases). The CDR3 covers 15 residues. V lost 2 bases to trimming and J lost 4 bases, with 14 bases between them. The V gene's germline CDR1 is SNHLY and CDR2 FYNNEI. The CDR3 protein is CASSEYLALSETQYF. DNA of the CDR3: TGTGCCAGCAGTGAATATCTAGCCTTGTCAGAGACCCAGTACTTC.

This clonotype was seen more than once but under ten times. The chain carries TRBV15 and TRBJ2-1; possible D gene TRBD2, 6 bases. CDR3 length: 17 residues. CDR1 is LNHNV and CDR2 is YYDKDF in the germline V gene (reference sequence). V shed 0 bases and J shed 4 bases, with 16 bases lying between them. CDR3 sequence: CATSRDKGGDRYNEQFF. CDR3 coding DNA: TGTGCCACCAGCAGAGATAAGGGCGGGGATCGGTACAATGAGCAGTTCTTC.

V gene TRBV24-1 combines with J gene TRBJ2-7; D is possibly TRBD1 (5 bases). Between the trimmed V and J ends, which lost 4 bases and 3 bases, there was a span of 18 bases. The germline CDR1 and CDR2 sequences are KGHDR and SFDVKD. This CDR3 has 16 amino acids. The CDR3 bases are TGTGCCACCAGTGACCCGCCCCAGGGTCATATCTACGAGCAGTACTTC. Translating it yields CATSDPPQGHIYEQYF.

This clonotype was seen only a few times. The chain carries TRBV19 and TRBJ1-2; 11 nucleotides match TRBD1. V was clipped by 5 bases and J by 8 bases; unmatched bases: 4. The CDR3 runs 13 residues. Germline V gives CDR1 LNHDA, CDR2 SQIVND (reference sequence). The CDR3 sequence is CASSEDRGQGYTF. The CDR3 DNA follows: TGTGCCAGTAGTGAGGACAGGGGGCAAGGCTACACCTTC.

CDR3 sequence reads: CASSPGRRFNYGYTF. Here the CDR3 DNA reads TGTGCCAGCAGCCCGGGACGCAGGTTTAACTATGGCTACACCTTC. The chain combines TRBV12-3 or TRBV12-4 with TRBJ1-2; possible D gene TRBD1, 5 bases. Between the trimmed V and J ends, which lost 6 bases and 1 base, there was a span of 15 bases. The CDR3 spans 15 residues.